The entry that follows covers one T cell receptor (beta chain) sequence. Its antigen is unidentified. Profiled with immunoSEQ multiplex PCR; TCRdb holds only in-frame clones, not every one. Of a few hundred thousand clones in the sample, under 70% were seen once. The V gene's germline CDR1 is SGHAT and CDR2 FQNNGV. V shed 1 base and J shed 7 bases, with 15 bases lying between them. The CDR3 spans 15 residues. This entry is derived from a study of cytotoxic CD8 clonotypes in ibrutinib-treated CLL. Study in general: The patient breakdown showed roughly ten relapsed/refractory and under 16 treatment-naive cases, with some 18 IGHV unmutated. Once treatment had gone on for a median of around eleven months, range 6 to 36, response samples were drawn.

Whole-study results and caveats: Rare overall, public clonotypes shrank or held steady under therapy. Sustained-remission and progressing patients diverged in sampling times.

The chain is built from TRBV11-2 and TRBJ2-3; no definite D call. The receptor comes from a human donor with chronic lymphocytic leukemia. The material sequenced was PBMCs, taken after 36 months of ibrutinib treatment. The CDR3 here is CASSLGYRLGNTQYF. CDR3 nucleotides: TGTGCCAGCAGCTTAGGTTATCGCCTGGGAAATACGCAGTATTTT. The full variable domain, rest sourced from reference TRBV11-2 and TRBJ2-3, is EAGVAQSPRYKIIEKRQSVAFWCNPISGHATLYWYQQILGQGPKLLIQFQNNGVVDDSQLPKDRFSAERLKGVDSTLKIQPAKLEDSAVYLCASSLGYRLGNTQYFGPGTRLTVL.